This TCR beta chain comes out of a study of shared clonotypes between healthy human individuals. The study's findings and limits: Among non-shared clonotypes, generation probabilities were lower than among those shared by all four donors. A handful of donors showed sharing of around 5% of naive CD4 clonotypes.

Germline CDR1 reads MGHRA; CDR2 reads YSYEKL. The CDR3 loop spans 16 amino acids. Trimming shortened V by 0 bases and J by 2 bases, and 8 bases separated the two germline ends. Some clones are missing from TCRdb's copy, which holds only in-frame ones; the method was immunoSEQ multiplex PCR. The sample consists of about 2 million clones, 85% to 95% of them appearing once. Concerning this clone: Its target is unknown.

V and J are TRBV4-1 and TRBJ1-6; D is unresolved. The TCR sequence derives from a young man in good health. Sequenced: naive CD4+ T cells sorted from blood. Subset noted: CD45RA+ positively selected. The CDR3 spells CASSQETVAYNSPLHF. The CDR3, as DNA: TGCGCCAGCAGCCAAGAAACAGTGGCCTATAATTCACCCCTCCACTTT.